The rows below give T cell receptor beta chains drawn from one sample of a study of T cell responses to AZD1222 COVID-19 vaccine. Clones were sequenced by immunoSEQ multiplex PCR, and TCRdb holds only the in-frame ones, with some missing. The repertoire consists of around 94,000 clones, with 86% occurring once and the leading ten covering less than 6%. The sample in question was peripheral blood, obtained on day 0 of AZD1222 vaccination. The source is an adult in good health. Each CDR3 is given with its conserved first and last residue. D genes are given only for firm matches. Some rows mark clone size as missing; the rest say once, few, many or name a class of expanded clone.

- | TRBJ1-5 | TRBV7-2 | - | TGTGCCAGCAGCTTAGACGGTGGCCAGCCCCAGCATTTT | CASSLDGGQPQHF
- | TRBJ2-1 | TRBV5-1 | - | TGCGCCAGCAGCTGGACAGAGAGCTCCTACAATGAGCAGTTCTTC | CASSWTESSYNEQFF
TRBD2 | TRBJ2-7 | TRBV5-1 | - | TGCGCCAGCAGCAATACGGGACTAGCGGGAGGAATTACCCTCTACGAGCAGTACTTC | CASSNTGLAGGITLYEQYF
- | TRBJ1-6 | TRBV5-1 | - | TGCGCCAGCAGCCCCGGAGCGGGTTCACCCCTCCACTTT | CASSPGAGSPLHF
- | TRBJ1-4 | TRBV2 | - | TGTGCCAGCGGGGGGGAGATTGAAAAACTGTTTTTT | CASGGEIEKLFF
- | TRBJ1-5 | TRBV19 | - | TGTGCCAGTACCCTAAGTGTGGGCAGGACCGATCAGCCCCAGCATTTT | CASTLSVGRTDQPQHF
TRBD1 | TRBJ1-6 | TRBV19 | - | TGTGCCAGTAGTGCCCGACAGGGTCCGGACTCACCCCTCCACTTT | CASSARQGPDSPLHF
- | TRBJ2-5 | TRBV7-9 | - | TGTGCCAGCAGCTCACCCCAGGGGCGGGAGACCCAGTACTTC | CASSSPQGRETQYF
- | TRBJ1-6 | TRBV4-2 | - | TGTGCCAGCAGCCAAGAGTTCAGGGTTGGGGACTCACCCCTCCACTTT | CASSQEFRVGDSPLHF
- | TRBJ1-6 | TRBV4-3 | - | TGCGCCAGCAGCCAAGACCAGGGTCGCAATTCACCCCTCCACTTT | CASSQDQGRNSPLHF
TRBD2 | TRBJ2-2 | TRBV19 | - | TGTGCCAGCCGGGTAGGGAGGGACACCGGGGAGCTGTTTTTT | CASRVGRDTGELFF
TRBD1 | TRBJ2-7 | TRBV9 | - | TGTGCCAGCAGCCCTGGACAGGGGGCCTACGAGCAGTACTTC | CASSPGQGAYEQYF
- | TRBJ2-7 | TRBV28 | - | TGTGCCAGCAGCCCACCGGGCCGCGCCGCCTACGAGCAGTACTTC | CASSPPGRAAYEQYF
TRBD1 | TRBJ2-7 | TRBV27 | - | TGTGCCAGATTGAGGTGGACAGGGTACTTGTACGAGCAGTACTTC | CARLRWTGYLYEQYF
- | TRBJ1-5 | TRBV3-1/TRBV3-2 | - | TGTGCCAGCAGCTCCCCGGGGGACATTAATCAGCCCCAGCATTTT | CASSSPGDINQPQHF
- | TRBJ2-7 | TRBV4-3 | - | TGCGCCAGCAGCCAAGATTGGGCACGCATCGCCCACGAGCAGTACTTC | CASSQDWARIAHEQYF
TRBD2 | TRBJ2-7 | TRBV7-3 | - | TGTGCCAGCAGCTTAAGTAGCGGGAGCTACGAGCAGTACTTC | CASSLSSGSYEQYF
- | TRBJ1-5 | TRBV19 | - | TGTGCCAGTAGTATGACAGTTATGAGCAATCAGCCCCAGCATTTT | CASSMTVMSNQPQHF
- | TRBJ2-7 | TRBV27 | - | TGTGCCAGCAGTTTAGCCCCGGCCTACGAGCAGTACTTC | CASSLAPAYEQYF
- | TRBJ2-7 | TRBV27 | few | TGTGCCAGCAGTCCGATAGGATACGAGCAGTACTTC | CASSPIGYEQYF
- | TRBJ2-7 | TRBV11-3 | - | TGTGCCAGCAGCAAGGGACCCGGGGACTCCTACGAGCAGTACTTC | CASSKGPGDSYEQYF
TRBD2 | TRBJ2-1 | TRBV9 | - | TGTGCCAGCAGCGTTGAGTCTAGCGGGTACAATGAGCAGTTCTTC | CASSVESSGYNEQFF
- | TRBJ2-7 | TRBV19 | once | TGTGCCAGTAGTTCCCGCCCCCGGTGCGAGCAGTACTTC | CASSSRPRCEQYF
- | TRBJ1-2 | TRBV2 | - | TGTGCCAGCAGTGAATTGACAGCTAACTATGGCTACACCTTC | CASSELTANYGYTF
- | TRBJ1-2 | TRBV11-3 | - | TGTGCCAGCAGCTTGAAGGGCTATGGCTACACCTTC | CASSLKGYGYTF
TRBD1 | TRBJ2-7 | TRBV15 | - | TGTGCCACCAGCAGAGGATTAGGGGGCTATAATTACGAGCAGTACTTC | CATSRGLGGYNYEQYF
TRBD1 | TRBJ1-2 | TRBV4-3 | - | TGCGCCAGCAGCCTGAATACGGGACAGGGTAATGGCTACACCTTC | CASSLNTGQGNGYTF
- | TRBJ1-2 | TRBV9 | - | TGTGCCAGCAGCTCAGATTCAGGACAGTCCTATGGCTACACCTTC | CASSSDSGQSYGYTF
- | TRBJ1-1 | TRBV10-3 | - | TGTGCCATCAGTGAAGACAGGTCTGAAGCTTTCTTT | CAISEDRSEAFF
- | TRBJ1-6 | TRBV28 | - | TGTGCCAGCAGTTTTTCCGAGACGGGTCGTTATAATTCACCCCTCCACTTT | CASSFSETGRYNSPLHF
- | TRBJ1-5 | TRBV7-2 | - | TGTGCCAGCTCCCCGGCGTGGTACAGGGTTGGCAATCAGCCCCAGCATTTT | CASSPAWYRVGNQPQHF
TRBD1 | TRBJ2-7 | TRBV6-2/TRBV6-3 | - | TGTGCCAGCAGCCTCACAGGGGGCGTCAACGAGCAGTACTTC | CASSLTGGVNEQYF
- | TRBJ2-2 | TRBV7-2 | - | TGTGCCAGCAGCTCCTCCCCTGCGACCGGGGAGCTGTTTTTT | CASSSSPATGELFF
- | TRBJ2-1 | TRBV19 | - | TGTGCCAGTAGCCTGATGAACCCGGGACATCACAATGAGCAGTTCTTC | CASSLMNPGHHNEQFF
- | TRBJ2-7 | TRBV6-5 | - | TGTGCCAGCACCCCTGGGCCTCTCCGCGAGCAGTACTTC | CASTPGPLREQYF
- | TRBJ1-1 | TRBV6-2/TRBV6-3 | - | TGTGCCAGCAGCCGAGGTGGAGGGGCTTTCTTT | CASSRGGGAFF
- | TRBJ1-2 | TRBV28 | few | TGTGCCAGCAGATTCAGAGGACAGACTAACTATGGCTACACCTTC | CASRFRGQTNYGYTF
TRBD2 | TRBJ2-1 | TRBV18 | - | TGTGCCAGCTCGTATGCGCGGGCGGCGGGGGATGAGCAGTTCTTC | CASSYARAAGDEQFF
- | TRBJ1-1 | TRBV6-6 | - | TGTGCCAGCAGTTACGGCGGCACTGAAGCTTTCTTT | CASSYGGTEAFF
- | TRBJ1-4 | TRBV30 | - | TGTGCCTGGAGTGTGTCTGGAAAGGGTGAAAAACTGTTTTTT | CAWSVSGKGEKLFF
- | TRBJ2-1 | TRBV29-1 | - | TGCAGCGTTGAAGAGGGGCTAGTCGGCAATGAGCAGTTCTTC | CSVEEGLVGNEQFF
- | TRBJ1-5 | TRBV7-2 | - | TGTGCCAGCAGCCGCGGCAGGGTTGGGGGGAGGAGTAGCAATCAGCCCCAGCATTTT | CASSRGRVGGRSSNQPQHF
TRBD1 | TRBJ1-3 | TRBV27 | - | TGTGCCACCATGAGTGGACAGGGGGTGAGTGGAAACACCATATATTTT | CATMSGQGVSGNTIYF
TRBD2 | TRBJ2-2 | TRBV5-1 | - | TGCGCCAGCAGCTTGGGACTAGCGGGGGCCGGGGAGCTGTTTTTT | CASSLGLAGAGELFF
- | TRBJ1-4 | TRBV4-3 | - | TGCGCCAGCAGCCAAGTAACGGCAGGGCGGAATGAAAAACTGTTTTTT | CASSQVTAGRNEKLFF
TRBD2 | TRBJ2-7 | TRBV19 | - | TGTGCCAGTAGTCCCCGGGGGGTGGCTACAGTTGGGGAGCAGTACTTC | CASSPRGVATVGEQYF
- | TRBJ2-5 | TRBV7-2 | - | TGTGCCAGCAGCTTATATTCACGTTACCAAGAGACCCAGTACTTC | CASSLYSRYQETQYF
- | TRBJ1-3 | TRBV18 | once | TGTGCCAGCTCACCAGGGGTTGGAAACACCATATATTTT | CASSPGVGNTIYF
TRBD2 | TRBJ2-7 | TRBV7-2 | - | TGTGCCAGCAGCTCACAAGGACTAGCGCTCGGCGAGCAGTACTTC | CASSSQGLALGEQYF
- | TRBJ1-4 | TRBV7-9 | - | TGTGCCAGCAGCCCCCTGGCAGGGTTAAATGAAAAACTGTTTTTT | CASSPLAGLNEKLFF
- | TRBJ2-7 | TRBV7-8 | - | TGTGCCAGCGCCCAGGGAGGCGACGACCACGAGCAGTACTTC | CASAQGGDDHEQYF
TRBD1 | TRBJ1-5 | TRBV6-6 | - | TGTGCCAGCAGTCGGCCGGGACAGCTAAATCAGCCCCAGCATTTT | CASSRPGQLNQPQHF